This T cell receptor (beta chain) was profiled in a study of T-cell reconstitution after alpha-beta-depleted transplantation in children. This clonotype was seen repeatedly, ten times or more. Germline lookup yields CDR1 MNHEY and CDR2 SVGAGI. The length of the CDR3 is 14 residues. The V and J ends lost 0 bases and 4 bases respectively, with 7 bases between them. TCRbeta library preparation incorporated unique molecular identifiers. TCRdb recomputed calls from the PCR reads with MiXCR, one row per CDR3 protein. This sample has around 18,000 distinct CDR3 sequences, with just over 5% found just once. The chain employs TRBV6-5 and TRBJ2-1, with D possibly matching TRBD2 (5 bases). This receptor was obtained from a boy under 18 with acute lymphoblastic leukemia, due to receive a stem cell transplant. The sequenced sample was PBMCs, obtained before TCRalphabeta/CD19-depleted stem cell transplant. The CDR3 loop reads CASSYSRVYNEQFF. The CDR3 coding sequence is TGTGCCAGCAGTTACTCGAGGGTATACAATGAGCAGTTCTTC.